The 9 T cell receptor beta chains below were found in one sample sequenced in a study of blood T cell repertoires in COVID-19. Generated by immunoSEQ multiplex PCR, the TCRdb table keeps only in-frame clones and is missing some. The sample has 150,000 to 200,000 clones, around 80% seen once. Sequenced material: PBMCs or T cells enriched from blood (not recorded which). These receptors were obtained from a man aged 35 to 55 who had recovered from COVID-19.

The chain recombines TRBV18 with TRBJ1-3; no reliable D call. V was clipped by 0 bases and J by 2 bases, with 2 bases between them. The CDR3 spans 13 residues. Germline V lookup: CDR1 KGHSH, CDR2 LQKENI. The CDR3 coding sequence is TGTGCCAGCTCACCACCTACTGGAAACACCATATATTTT. Protein product: CASSPPTGNTIYF.

The chain has TRBV6-6 and TRBJ2-7, with D possibly matching TRBD1 (6 bases). V was shortened by 8 bases and J by 2 bases, with 7 bases between the two germline ends. Germline-derived CDR1 and CDR2 are MNHNY and SVGAGI (reference sequence). CDR3 length equals 11 residues. CDR3 in DNA: TGTGCCAGCTCAGGGGCCTACGAGCAGTACTTC. Protein sequence: CASSGAYEQYF.

CDR3 nucleotide sequence: TGTGCCAGCAGCTTGGGGGGCGCGAGCTCCTATAATTCACCCCTCCACTTT. Its translation: CASSLGGASSYNSPLHF. This chain connects TRBV5-4 to TRBJ1-6; weak D call: TRBD1 (5 bases). The CDR3 sequence is 17 residues long. Trimming pared 0 bases from V and 0 bases from J, leaving 10 bases between. The germline V gene has CDR1 SGHNT and CDR2 YYREEE (reference sequence).

The V and J genes are TRBV24-1 and TRBJ1-5, with a weak D call TRBD1 (5 bases). Germline-derived CDR1 and CDR2 are KGHDR and SFDVKD. With 3 bases removed from V and 0 bases from J, the gap between germline ends came to 14 bases. The CDR3 has 17 residues. The CDR3 DNA reads as TGTGCCACCAGTGATCCCCTTTCGACAGATAGCAATCAGCCCCAGCATTTT. Its protein is CATSDPLSTDSNQPQHF.

CDR3 sequence: CASSLGGTASSYNEQFF. CDR3 sequence (DNA): TGTGCCAGCAGCTTAGGCGGGACAGCGAGCTCCTACAATGAGCAGTTCTTC. The chain combines TRBV5-4 with TRBJ2-1; TRBD1 might be the D (7 bases). V lost 2 bases, J lost 0 bases, and 15 bases lay in between. This CDR3 region has 17 residues. From germline, CDR1 is SGHNT and CDR2 YYREEE (reference sequence).

This CDR3 reads CASSPPGTRNSPLHF. In nucleotides, the CDR3 is TGTGCCAGCTCACCACCAGGGACAAGGAATTCACCCCTCCACTTT. This chain uses TRBV18 with TRBJ1-6, with D possibly being TRBD1 (6 bases). The CDR3 is 15 residues long. V lost 0 bases, J lost 7 bases, and 10 bases lay in between. Germline V lookup: CDR1 KGHSH, CDR2 LQKENI.

This clone was seen a single time. The CDR3 loop reads CASREGGLSEKLFF. The DNA for the CDR3 is TGTGCCAGCAGGGAGGGGGGGCTGAGTGAAAAACTGTTTTTT. This chain joins TRBV6-5 and TRBJ1-4, with D possibly being TRBD1 (6 bases). The V end lost 6 bases, the J end lost 7 bases, and 15 bases lay between the germline ends. The CDR3 extends over 14 amino acids. In germline, CDR1 is MNHEY, CDR2 SVGAGI.

V gene TRBV14 combines with J gene TRBJ2-1, with D maybe TRBD1 (7 bases). Germline loops: CDR1 SGHDN, CDR2 FVKESK. CDR3 length: 15 residues. V lost 3 bases and J 8 bases, leaving 17 bases between the germline ends. CDR3 coding DNA: TGTGCCAGCAGCCAGGCTCCCGGGGGACAGTATGAGCAGTTCTTC. Protein sequence: CASSQAPGGQYEQFF.

The rearrangement joins TRBV11-2 to TRBJ2-3, with 8 bases that match TRBD2. The V and J ends lost 4 bases and 0 bases, in that order; junction bases with no gene match: 3. This CDR3 contains 15 residues. From germline, CDR1 is SGHAT and CDR2 FQNNGV. Here the CDR3 reads CASSSQRGSTDTQYF. The CDR3 DNA sequence: TGTGCCAGCAGCTCCCAGCGGGGGAGCACAGATACGCAGTATTTT.